The clone carrying this T cell receptor beta chain was seen only a few times. The germline CDR1 and CDR2 sequences are MNHEY and SVGEGT. The CDR3 extends over 15 amino acids. Trimming stripped 2 bases from V and 2 bases from J, with 12 bases between. TCRdb redid the calling of the RT-PCR reads with MiXCR, one entry per CDR3 protein. The sample lists a few hundred thousand distinct CDR3 sequences, about 10% occurring once. This entry belongs to a study of response to subunit inactivated influenza vaccine. The same specimen was also included in a second study, on T cells expressing NK-cell markers. From that second work: TCR beta cDNA was generated via 5'RACE template switching incorporating UMIs.

Material: PBMCs from blood, obtained on the day of vaccination. This sequence originates from a middle-aged man who received an inactivated influenza vaccine. The chain carries TRBV6-2 or TRBV6-3 and TRBJ2-5; a weak D match, TRBD2 (5 bases). The DNA for the CDR3 is TGTGCCAGCAGTTACCGAAGGAGGCCTCAAGAGACCCAGTACTTC. This sequence encodes CASSYRRRPQETQYF.